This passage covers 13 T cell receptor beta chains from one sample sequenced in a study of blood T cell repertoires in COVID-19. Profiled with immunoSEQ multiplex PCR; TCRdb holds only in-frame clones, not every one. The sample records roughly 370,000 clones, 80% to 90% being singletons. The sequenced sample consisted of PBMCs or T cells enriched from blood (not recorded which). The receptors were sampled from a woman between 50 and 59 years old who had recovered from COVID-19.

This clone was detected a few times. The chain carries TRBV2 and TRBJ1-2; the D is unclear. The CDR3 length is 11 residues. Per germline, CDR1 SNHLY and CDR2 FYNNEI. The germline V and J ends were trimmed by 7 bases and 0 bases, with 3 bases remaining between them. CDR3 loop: CASNTNYGYTF. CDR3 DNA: TGTGCCAGCAACACTAACTATGGCTACACCTTC.

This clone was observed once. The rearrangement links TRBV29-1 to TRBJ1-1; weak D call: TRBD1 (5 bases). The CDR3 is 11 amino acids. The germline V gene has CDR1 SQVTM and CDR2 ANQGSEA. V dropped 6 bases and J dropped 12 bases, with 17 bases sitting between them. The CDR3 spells CSVGGSQRSFF. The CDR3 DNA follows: TGCAGCGTCGGGGGAAGTCAGAGGTCTTTCTTT.

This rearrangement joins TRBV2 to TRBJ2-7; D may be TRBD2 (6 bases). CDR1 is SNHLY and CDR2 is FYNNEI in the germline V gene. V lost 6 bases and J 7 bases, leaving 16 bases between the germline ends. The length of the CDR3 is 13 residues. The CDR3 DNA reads TGTGCCAGCAGCCCCCCGTTCCGGGAGGAGCAGTACTTC. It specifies CASSPPFREEQYF.

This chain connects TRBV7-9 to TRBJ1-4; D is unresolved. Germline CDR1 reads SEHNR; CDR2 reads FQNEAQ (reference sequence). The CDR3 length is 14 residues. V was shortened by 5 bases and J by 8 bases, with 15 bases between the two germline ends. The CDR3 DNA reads TGTGCCAGCAGCCGGACCGGACTCGGGGAAAAACTGTTTTTT. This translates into CASSRTGLGEKLFF.

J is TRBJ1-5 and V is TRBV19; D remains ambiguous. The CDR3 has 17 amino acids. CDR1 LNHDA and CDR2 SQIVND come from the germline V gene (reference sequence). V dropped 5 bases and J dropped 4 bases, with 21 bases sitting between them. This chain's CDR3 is CASSPSWAASPNQPQHF. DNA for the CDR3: TGTGCCAGTAGTCCATCCTGGGCCGCCAGCCCTAATCAGCCCCAGCATTTT.

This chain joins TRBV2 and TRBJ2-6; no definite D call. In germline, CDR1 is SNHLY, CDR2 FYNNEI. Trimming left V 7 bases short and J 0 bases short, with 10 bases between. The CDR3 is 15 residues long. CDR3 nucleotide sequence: TGTGCCAGCACCCAAGGCGGCTCTGGGGCCAACGTCCTGACTTTC. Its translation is CASTQGGSGANVLTF.

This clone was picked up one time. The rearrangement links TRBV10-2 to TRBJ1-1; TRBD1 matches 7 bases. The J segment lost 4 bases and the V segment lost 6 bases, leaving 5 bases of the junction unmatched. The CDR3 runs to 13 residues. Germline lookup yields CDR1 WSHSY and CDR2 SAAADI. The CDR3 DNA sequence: TGCGCCAGCAGGTATACAGGGGCCACTGAAGCTTTCTTT. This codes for CASRYTGATEAFF.

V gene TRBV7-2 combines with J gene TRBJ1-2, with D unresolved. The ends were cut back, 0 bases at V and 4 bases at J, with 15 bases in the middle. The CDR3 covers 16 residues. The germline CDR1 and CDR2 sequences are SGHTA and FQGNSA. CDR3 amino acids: CASSLARVDVIYGYTF. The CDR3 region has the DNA TGTGCCAGCAGCTTAGCTCGGGTGGATGTGATCTATGGCTACACCTTC.

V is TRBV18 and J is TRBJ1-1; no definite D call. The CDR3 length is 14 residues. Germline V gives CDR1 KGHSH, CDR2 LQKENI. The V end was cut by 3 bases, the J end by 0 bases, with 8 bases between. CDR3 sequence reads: CASSPSGMNTEAFF. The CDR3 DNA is TGTGCCAGCTCACCTTCCGGGATGAACACTGAAGCTTTCTTT.

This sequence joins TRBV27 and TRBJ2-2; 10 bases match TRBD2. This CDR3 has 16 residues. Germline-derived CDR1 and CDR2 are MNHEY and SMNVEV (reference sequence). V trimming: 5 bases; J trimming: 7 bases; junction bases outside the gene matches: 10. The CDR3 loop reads CASSPLVAGGSGELFF. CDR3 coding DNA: TGTGCCAGCAGTCCCCTAGTAGCGGGGGGTAGCGGGGAGCTGTTTTTT.

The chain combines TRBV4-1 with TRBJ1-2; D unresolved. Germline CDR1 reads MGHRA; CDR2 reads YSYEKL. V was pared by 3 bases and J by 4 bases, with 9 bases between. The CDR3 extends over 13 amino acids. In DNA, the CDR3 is TGCGCCAGCAGCCACGGAGGGTTCTATGGCTACACCTTC. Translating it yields CASSHGGFYGYTF.

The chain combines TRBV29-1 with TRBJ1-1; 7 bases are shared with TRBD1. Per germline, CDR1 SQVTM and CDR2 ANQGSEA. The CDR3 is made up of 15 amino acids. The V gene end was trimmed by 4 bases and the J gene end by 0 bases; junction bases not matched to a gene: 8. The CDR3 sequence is CSVGQGINMNTEAFF. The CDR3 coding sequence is TGCAGCGTTGGACAGGGTATAAACATGAACACTGAAGCTTTCTTT.

The CDR3, as DNA: TGTGCCAGTAGTATACGCGGGGAACTACCCGTGAACACTGAAGCTTTCTTT. Amino acids: CASSIRGELPVNTEAFF. The chain employs TRBV19 and TRBJ1-1; no clear D. The CDR3 sequence is 17 residues long. Germline assignment: CDR1 LNHDA and CDR2 SQIVND (reference sequence). V was trimmed by 2 bases and J by 0 bases, leaving 16 bases between them.